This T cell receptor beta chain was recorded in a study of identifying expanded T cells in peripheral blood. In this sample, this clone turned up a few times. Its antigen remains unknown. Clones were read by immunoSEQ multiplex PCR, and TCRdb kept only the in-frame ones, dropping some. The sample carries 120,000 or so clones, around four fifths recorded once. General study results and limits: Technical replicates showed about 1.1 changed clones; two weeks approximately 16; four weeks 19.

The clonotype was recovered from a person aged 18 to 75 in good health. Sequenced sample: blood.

The CDR3 DNA sequence: TGTGCCAGCAGGGGCCTAGCGGAGCCCCAGCATTTT. It yields the protein CASRGLAEPQHF. The chain employs TRBV6-1 and TRBJ1-5; D not certain. V was clipped by 6 bases and J by 8 bases, with 11 bases between them. CDR1 and CDR2 from the germline V gene are MNHNS and SASEGT. CDR3 length equals 12 residues.